Below are 20 T cell receptor beta chains sequenced from a single sample in a study of cytotoxic CD8 clonotypes in ibrutinib-treated CLL. Repertoires were generated with immunoSEQ multiplex PCR, while TCRdb's copy carries only in-frame clones and drops some. The sample lists almost 250,000 clones; 60% to 75% were seen once. Sequenced here: PBMCs, sampled after 24 months of ibrutinib treatment. The receptors here all came from a human donor with chronic lymphocytic leukemia.

About this clone itself: Other DNA sequences from this sample encode an identical CDR3 as well. The J gene is TRBJ2-7, the V gene TRBV5-4; D is possibly TRBD1 (6 bases). The CDR3 is 13 residues long. V shed 1 base and J shed 4 bases, with 9 bases lying between them. CDR1 SGHNT and CDR2 YYREEE come from the germline V gene (reference sequence). CDR3 loop: CASSLSQGYEQYF. The CDR3 DNA sequence: TGTGCCAGCAGCTTGTCCCAGGGGTACGAGCAGTACTTC.

The genes are TRBV11-2 and TRBJ2-7, with D perhaps matching TRBD1 (6 bases). Per the germline V gene, CDR1 is SGHAT and CDR2 is FQNNGV. Deletions cut 8 bases from V and 2 bases from J, with 13 bases between. This CDR3 comprises 13 residues. The CDR3 spells CASGSDRTYEQYF. The CDR3 region has the DNA TGTGCCAGCGGTTCAGACAGGACCTACGAGCAGTACTTC.

This chain links TRBV6-5 with TRBJ2-7; D gene unclear. The germline CDR1 and CDR2 sequences are MNHEY and SVGAGI. Trimming shortened V by 0 bases and J by 6 bases, and 9 bases separated the two germline ends. CDR3 length: 13 residues. The CDR3 nucleotides read TGTGCCAGCAGTTACTCGGCCCCTCTCGAGCAGTACTTC. Its protein product is CASSYSAPLEQYF.

Written as DNA, the CDR3 is TGCAGTGCTCTCGTTGACTATGGCTACACCTTC. Protein sequence: CSALVDYGYTF. This chain uses TRBV20-1 with TRBJ1-2; D is unresolved. CDR3 length equals 11 residues. Germline V gene lookup returns CDR1 DFQATT and CDR2 SNEGSKA (reference sequence). The germline V and J ends were trimmed by 5 bases and 3 bases, with 7 bases remaining between them.

This chain connects TRBV6-6 to TRBJ2-7; a possible D gene is TRBD1 (5 bases). V gave up 0 bases and J gave up 5 bases, with 11 bases separating them. This CDR3 is 14 amino acids long. Germline lookup yields CDR1 MNHNY and CDR2 SVGAGI (reference sequence). The CDR3 bases are TGTGCCAGCAGTTACTCGAGAGAAGGGGACGAGCAGTACTTC. It codes for CASSYSREGDEQYF.

The rearrangement uses TRBV2 and TRBJ2-5, with TRBD1 as a possible D gene (5 bases). V gave up 4 bases and J gave up 2 bases, with 11 bases separating them. Germline V lookup: CDR1 SNHLY, CDR2 FYNNEI. This CDR3 has 14 amino acids. The CDR3 loop is CASSGQSPQETQYF. CDR3 nucleotide sequence: TGTGCCAGCAGTGGACAGAGCCCACAAGAGACCCAGTACTTC.

This clone showed up just a few times. This chain connects TRBV28 to TRBJ1-4; possibly TRBD1 for D (6 bases). The V end was cut by 5 bases, the J end by 11 bases, with 15 bases between. Germline V gives CDR1 MDHEN, CDR2 SYDVKM. The length of the CDR3 is 13 residues. Here the CDR3 reads CASSPSDRTKLFF. CDR3 nucleotides: TGTGCCAGCAGTCCAAGCGACAGGACTAAACTGTTTTTT.

This chain uses TRBV6-5 with TRBJ2-7, with TRBD2 identical over 9 bases. The CDR3 is made up of 15 amino acids. Unmatched junction bases numbered 6, after V lost 3 bases and J lost 3 bases. The V gene's germline CDR1 is MNHEY and CDR2 SVGAGI. The CDR3 DNA sequence: TGTGCCAGCAGTTATAGTGAAGCGGGAGGCTACGAGCAGTACTTC. Translating it yields CASSYSEAGGYEQYF.

As concerns this clone: The same CDR3 is also encoded by other DNA sequences in this sample. The rearrangement joins TRBV30 to TRBJ2-3; D may be TRBD2 (6 bases). V was trimmed by 0 bases and J by 3 bases, leaving 10 bases between them. CDR1 is GTSNPN, CDR2 SVGIG, per germline (reference sequence). The CDR3 consists of 14 residues. CDR3 amino acids: CAWSVLASTDTQYF. The CDR3, as DNA: TGTGCCTGGAGTGTACTAGCTTCGACAGATACGCAGTATTTT.

This chain links TRBV7-2 with TRBJ2-2; TRBD2 agrees at 12 bases. V dropped 5 bases and J dropped 3; count of bases not matched to a gene: 4. Germline loops: CDR1 SGHTA, CDR2 FQGNSA. The CDR3 covers 16 residues. Written as DNA, the CDR3 is TGTGCCAGCAGCCTCGGACTAGCGGGGTACACCGGGGAGCTGTTTTTT. Its translation is CASSLGLAGYTGELFF. The full variable domain, with the rest looked up from reference TRBV7-2 and TRBJ2-2, is GAGVSQSPSNKVTEKGKDVELRCDPISGHTALYWYRQSLGQGLEFLIYFQGNSAPDKSGLPSDRFSAERTGGSVSTLTIQRTQQEDSAVYLCASSLGLAGYTGELFFGEGSRLTVL.

The genes are TRBV6-1 and TRBJ2-5; the match to TRBD2 covers 7 bases. The CDR3 sequence is 16 residues long. CDR1 is MNHNS, CDR2 SASEGT, per germline. V shed 3 bases and J 2 bases; nucleotides not matched to a gene: 9. This CDR3 reads CASSDWGGASQETQYF. Written as DNA, the CDR3 is TGTGCCAGCAGTGATTGGGGAGGGGCCTCACAAGAGACCCAGTACTTC.

V gene TRBV6-5 combines with J gene TRBJ1-4; D remains ambiguous. The ends were cut back, 0 bases at V and 4 bases at J, with 12 bases in the middle. Germline CDR1 MNHEY, CDR2 SVGAGI. The CDR3 covers 16 residues. The CDR3 bases are TGTGCCAGCAGTTACTCGACGGGAGGTTATAATGAAAAACTGTTTTTT. It is translated as CASSYSTGGYNEKLFF.

This clone was found a few times. The genes are TRBV29-1 and TRBJ2-1; a possible D gene is TRBD1 (6 bases). Germline CDR1 is SQVTM and CDR2 is ANQGSEA. The CDR3 sequence is 12 residues long. V lost 5 bases to trimming and J lost 6 bases, with 11 bases between them. The CDR3 DNA reads as TGCAGCGTTACCAGGGGCGGCAATGAGCAGTTCTTC. This translates into CSVTRGGNEQFF.

The rearrangement joins TRBV7-2 to TRBJ1-2; tentative D call: TRBD1 (6 bases). CDR1 SGHTA and CDR2 FQGNSA come from the germline V gene. Trimming stripped 7 bases from V and 7 bases from J, with 13 bases between. This CDR3 region has 12 residues. CDR3 DNA sequence: TGTGCCAGCAACCCGACAGGTGGTGGCTACACCTTC. It specifies CASNPTGGGYTF.

The CDR3 DNA sequence: TGTGCCAGTAGTCCTCCACCGCGTAGAAGTGACTACAATGAGCAGTTCTTC. This codes for CASSPPPRRSDYNEQFF. This chain uses TRBV19 with TRBJ2-1; D is unresolved. The CDR3 is made up of 17 amino acids. Trimming took 5 bases from V and 3 from J, leaving 20 bases between them. Germline values: CDR1 LNHDA, CDR2 SQIVND (reference sequence). Full variable domain (rest looked up from reference TRBV19 and TRBJ2-1): DGGITQSPKYLFRKEGQNVTLSCEQNLNHDAMYWYRQDPGQGLRLIYYSQIVNDFQKGDIAEGYSVSREKKESFPLTVTSAQKNPTAFYLCASSPPPRRSDYNEQFFGPGTRLTVL.

The chain links TRBV4-3 to TRBJ2-7, with 9 bases fitting TRBD2. Germline values: CDR1 LGHNA, CDR2 YSLEER. CDR3 length: 15 amino acids. J gave up 0 bases and V 1 base, and 1 base lay outside the gene matches. The CDR3 DNA reads as TGCGCCAGCAGCCAAGGTAGCGGGAGCTCCTACGAGCAGTACTTC. It is translated as CASSQGSGSSYEQYF.

This clone was seen a single time. The genes are TRBV29-1 and TRBJ2-1, with TRBD1 identical over 8 bases. V lost 6 bases and J lost 5; bases outside the gene matches: 9. The V gene's germline CDR1 is SQVTM and CDR2 ANQGSEA. The CDR3 covers 14 residues. Here the CDR3 reads CSVRDRGVDNEQFF. The CDR3 coding sequence is TGCAGCGTCCGCGACAGGGGCGTCGACAATGAGCAGTTCTTC.

This clone was seen only a few times. This chain uses TRBV19 with TRBJ1-5; no definite D call. Germline lookup yields CDR1 LNHDA and CDR2 SQIVND (reference sequence). V was pared by 6 bases and J by 5 bases, with 14 bases between. This CDR3 has 14 amino acids. CDR3 protein: CASSRERPDQPQHF. In nucleotides, the CDR3 is TGTGCCAGTAGCCGAGAACGACCGGATCAGCCCCAGCATTTT.

V and J are TRBV6-5 and TRBJ2-1, with a possible D match to TRBD1 (5 bases). From germline, CDR1 is MNHEY and CDR2 SVGAGI. The CDR3 length is 15 residues. The V end lost 6 bases, the J end lost 7 bases, and 19 bases lay between the germline ends. CDR3 bases: TGTGCCAGCAGACGAACAGGTGCAACTTTTAATGAGCAGTTCTTC. It codes for CASRRTGATFNEQFF.

The chain recombines TRBV7-2 with TRBJ2-7, with TRBD2 as a possible D gene (6 bases). Trimming removed 0 bases from V and 0 bases from J, with 12 bases in between. CDR3 size: 16 residues. Germline CDR1 SGHTA, CDR2 FQGNSA. CDR3 loop: CASSLAGTYSSYEQYF. CDR3 bases: TGTGCCAGCAGCTTAGCTGGGACTTATAGCTCCTACGAGCAGTACTTC.